This T cell receptor (beta chain) emerged from a study of Graves' ophthalmopathy and Graves' hyperthyroidism. Across the whole study: Samples of peripheral blood were obtained at initial diagnosis, prior to treatment of any kind. The study, taken as a whole, reports: A classifier, a 13-signature model, separated ophthalmopathy from stable hyperthyroidism with 87.88% sensitivity and over 70% specificity.

The authors amplified TCR beta CDR3 regions, and they did so from RNA transcripts for repertoire sequencing. HTBI-primed RT-PCR formed the first round, and a multiplex PCR formed the second. TCRdb processed the multiplex PCR reads anew with MiXCR; each CDR3 protein has one entry. The profile shows fewer than 400,000 distinct CDR3 sequences, approximately 16% of them singletons. This clonotype was recorded many times. Its antigen remains unidentified. Diagnoses were established from clinical symptoms, serum thyroxine, TRAb, thyroid ultrasound and orbital computed tomography. The germline V gene encodes CDR1 DFQATT and CDR2 SNEGSKA (reference sequence). CDR3 length: 13 residues. V lost 7 bases and J 0 bases, leaving 9 bases between the germline ends.

Sample: peripheral blood. The chain combines TRBV20-1 with TRBJ2-2, with D tentatively TRBD2 (6 bases). The sequence came from a woman between 18 and 29 years old with Graves' ophthalmopathy. The CDR3 region has the DNA TGCAGTGGGCGGGGCTCGAACACCGGGGAGCTGTTTTTT. It yields the protein CSGRGSNTGELFF.